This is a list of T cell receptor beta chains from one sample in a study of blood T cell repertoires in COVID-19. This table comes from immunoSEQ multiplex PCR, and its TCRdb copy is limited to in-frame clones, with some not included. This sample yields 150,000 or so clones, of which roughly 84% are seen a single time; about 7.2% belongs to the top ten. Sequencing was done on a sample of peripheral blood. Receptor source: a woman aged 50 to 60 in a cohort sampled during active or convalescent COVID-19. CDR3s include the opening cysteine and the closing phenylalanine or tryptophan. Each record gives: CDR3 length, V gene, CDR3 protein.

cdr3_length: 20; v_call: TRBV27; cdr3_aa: CASSSYSSGQGRGDYNEQFF
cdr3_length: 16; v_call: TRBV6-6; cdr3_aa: CASSYSDRSSNQPQHF
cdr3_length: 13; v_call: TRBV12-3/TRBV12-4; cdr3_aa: CASSRQEQETQYF
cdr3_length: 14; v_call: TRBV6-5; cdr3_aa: CASSTRLAAGELFF
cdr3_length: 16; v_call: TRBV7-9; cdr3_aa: CASSQTTGLARGTQYF
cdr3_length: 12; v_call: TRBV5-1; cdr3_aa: CASSQDSREQYF
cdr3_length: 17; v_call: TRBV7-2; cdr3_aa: CASSLVGAGGLYNEQFF
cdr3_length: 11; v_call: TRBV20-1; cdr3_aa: CSARDHIGQYF
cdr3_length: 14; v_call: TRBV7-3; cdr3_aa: CASSFSESTDTQYF
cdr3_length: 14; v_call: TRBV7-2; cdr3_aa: CASSLAGGHNEQFF
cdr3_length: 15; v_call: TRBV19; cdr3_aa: CASSMTGDYNSPLHF
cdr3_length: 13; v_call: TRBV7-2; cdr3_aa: CASRRQGAGELFF
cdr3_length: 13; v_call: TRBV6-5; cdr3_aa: CASSLFGLTEAFF
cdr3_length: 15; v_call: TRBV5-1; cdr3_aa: CASSWGQTTQETQYF
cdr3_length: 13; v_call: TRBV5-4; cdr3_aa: CASSLAGVETQYF
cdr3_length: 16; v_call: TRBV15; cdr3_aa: CATSRDLAGAYYEQYF
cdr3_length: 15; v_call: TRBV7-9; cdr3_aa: CASSLAADTNQPQHF
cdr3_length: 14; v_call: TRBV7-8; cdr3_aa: CASSLVQGAQPQHF
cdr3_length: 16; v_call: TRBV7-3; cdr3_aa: CASSPLSRGGLETQYF
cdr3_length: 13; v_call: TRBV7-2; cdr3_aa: CASATGPGVEAFF
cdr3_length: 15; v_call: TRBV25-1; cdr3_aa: CASSGSGGGQEKLFF
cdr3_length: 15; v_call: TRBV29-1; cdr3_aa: CSVVVPRGPLGEQYF
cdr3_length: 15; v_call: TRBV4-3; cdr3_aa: CASSLRHGPNQPQHF
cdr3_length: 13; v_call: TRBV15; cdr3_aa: CATSRGTVGTQYF
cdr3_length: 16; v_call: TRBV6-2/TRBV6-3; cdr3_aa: CASSYLHRDRGYEQYF
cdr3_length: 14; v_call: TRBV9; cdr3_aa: CASSERTGWGPQHF
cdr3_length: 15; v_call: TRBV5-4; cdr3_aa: CASSKTDRVTDTQYF
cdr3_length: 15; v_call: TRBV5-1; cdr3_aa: CASSLGQSYNSPLHF
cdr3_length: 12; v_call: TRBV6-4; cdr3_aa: CASSRTGTEQFF
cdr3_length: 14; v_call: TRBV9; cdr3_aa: CASSATTNTGELFF
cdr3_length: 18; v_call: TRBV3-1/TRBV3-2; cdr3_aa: CASSQDPLLAGGRDEQFF
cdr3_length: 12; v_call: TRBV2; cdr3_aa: CASSEGPYEQYF
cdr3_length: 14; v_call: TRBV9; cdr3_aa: CASSGGIGGDEQYF
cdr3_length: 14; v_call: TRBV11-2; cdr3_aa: CASSLVGGRDRVYF
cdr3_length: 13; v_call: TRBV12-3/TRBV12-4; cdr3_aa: CASSFGTASEQFF
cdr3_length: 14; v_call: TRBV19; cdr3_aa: CASKGAGRMTEAFF
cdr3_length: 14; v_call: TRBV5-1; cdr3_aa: CATSSTSQGREQYF
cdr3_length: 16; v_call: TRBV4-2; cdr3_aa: CASSPYDRGLGNTIYF
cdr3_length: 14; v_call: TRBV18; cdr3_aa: CASSSDRGGQPQHF
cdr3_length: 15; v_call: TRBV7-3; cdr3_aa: CASRPSGSSYNEQFF
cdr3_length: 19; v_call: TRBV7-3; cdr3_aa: CASSPRHRGGHTGSYEQYF
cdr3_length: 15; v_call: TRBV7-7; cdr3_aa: CASSPGQGRTGELFF
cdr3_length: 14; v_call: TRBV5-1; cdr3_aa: CASSPRDSNEKLFF